These 4 T cell receptor beta chains were all obtained from the same sample, sequenced in a study of cytomegalovirus exposure and HLA in healthy donors. The primer mix had 60 Vbeta and 13 Jbeta primers. The method was immunoSEQ multiplex PCR; TCRdb's version includes in-frame clones alone and lacks a portion of them. The sample records 100,000 to 150,000 clones, approximately 17% being singletons. Sequences were obtained from PBMCs. Every receptor here comes from a female donor in good health and CMV-seropositive.

This clone was observed a handful of times. This chain connects TRBV2 to TRBJ2-1, with a possible D match to TRBD1 (5 bases). V gave up 4 bases and J gave up 5 bases, with 9 bases separating them. Germline V gene lookup returns CDR1 SNHLY and CDR2 FYNNEI. The CDR3 extends over 13 amino acids. The CDR3 loop is CASSVQGNNEQFF. The DNA of the CDR3 is TGTGCCAGCAGTGTCCAGGGAAACAATGAGCAGTTCTTC.

The table lists this clone with a few counts. The sample contains more than one DNA sequence encoding this CDR3. The chain recombines TRBV27 with TRBJ1-5; D gene uncertain. CDR3 length equals 13 residues. Per the germline V gene, CDR1 is MNHEY and CDR2 is SMNVEV (reference sequence). Trimming took off 3 bases at V and 3 bases at J, with 6 bases between the two ends. For the CDR3, the DNA is TGTGCCAGCAGTTTTCTATCCAATCAGCCCCAGCATTTT. Translating it yields CASSFLSNQPQHF.

This clone was observed a handful of times. The chain joins TRBV6-6 to TRBJ1-1; 9 positions match TRBD1. The CDR3 sequence is 16 residues long. Per the germline V gene, CDR1 is MNHNY and CDR2 is SVGAGI (reference sequence). V was pared by 2 bases and J by 3 bases, with 7 bases of the junction left unmatched. The CDR3 region is CASSYPRDREDTEAFF. The CDR3, as DNA: TGTGCCAGCAGTTACCCGCGGGACAGGGAGGACACTGAAGCTTTCTTT.

This clone has only a few counts. For the CDR3, the DNA is TGCGCCACGTCTCCCGGGACTAGCGTAGAGACCCAGTACTTC. This gives the protein CATSPGTSVETQYF. The chain uses TRBV4-1 and TRBJ2-5; 10 bases are shared with TRBD2. V shed 10 bases, J shed 4 bases, and the junction held 9 bases outside the gene matches. CDR3 length: 14 residues. Germline V lookup: CDR1 MGHRA, CDR2 YSYEKL.